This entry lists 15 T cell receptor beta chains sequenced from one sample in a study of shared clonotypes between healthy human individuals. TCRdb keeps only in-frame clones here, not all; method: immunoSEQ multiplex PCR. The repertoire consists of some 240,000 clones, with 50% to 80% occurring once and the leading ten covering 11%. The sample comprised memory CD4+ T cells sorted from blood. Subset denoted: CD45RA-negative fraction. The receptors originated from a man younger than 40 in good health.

The CDR3 DNA is TGCGCCAGCAGCCAAGATCTTTTACTGCACTATGGCTACACCTTC. The encoded protein is CASSQDLLLHYGYTF. The gene calls are TRBV4-3 and TRBJ1-2, with unresolved D. The CDR3 is 15 residues long. V lost 0 bases, J lost 3 bases, and 11 bases lay in between. The germline CDR1 and CDR2 sequences are LGHNA and YSLEER.

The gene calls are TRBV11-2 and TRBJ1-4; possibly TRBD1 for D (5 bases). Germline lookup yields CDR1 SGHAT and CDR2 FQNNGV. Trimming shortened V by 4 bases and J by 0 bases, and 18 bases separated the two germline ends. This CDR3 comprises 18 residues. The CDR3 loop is CASSSPRQPLATNEKLFF. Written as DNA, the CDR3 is TGTGCCAGCAGCTCACCCCGACAGCCACTTGCAACTAATGAAAAACTGTTTTTT.

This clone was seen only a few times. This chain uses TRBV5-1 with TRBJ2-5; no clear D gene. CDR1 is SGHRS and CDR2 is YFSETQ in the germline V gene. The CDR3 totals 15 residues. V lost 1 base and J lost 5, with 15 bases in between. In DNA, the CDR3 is TGCGCCAGCAGCTTGCGGGCAGGTCTTATGGAGACCCAGTACTTC. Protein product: CASSLRAGLMETQYF.

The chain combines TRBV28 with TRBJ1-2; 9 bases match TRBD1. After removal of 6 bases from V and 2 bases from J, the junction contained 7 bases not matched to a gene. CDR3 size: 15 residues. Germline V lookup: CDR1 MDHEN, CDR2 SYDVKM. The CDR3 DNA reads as TGTGCCAGCAGCCCCACCGGGACAGGGAACTATGGCTACACCTTC. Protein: CASSPTGTGNYGYTF.

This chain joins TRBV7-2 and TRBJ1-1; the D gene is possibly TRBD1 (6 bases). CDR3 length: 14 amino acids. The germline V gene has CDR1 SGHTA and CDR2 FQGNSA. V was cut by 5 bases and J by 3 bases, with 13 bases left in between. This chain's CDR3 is CASSLRQVYTEAFF. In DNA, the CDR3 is TGTGCCAGCAGCCTAAGACAGGTTTACACTGAAGCTTTCTTT.

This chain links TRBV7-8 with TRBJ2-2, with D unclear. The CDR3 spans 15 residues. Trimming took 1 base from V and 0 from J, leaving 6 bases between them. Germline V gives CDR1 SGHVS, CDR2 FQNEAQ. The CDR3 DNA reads TGTGCCAGCAGCTTAGGGCTAGCGAACACCGGGGAGCTGTTTTTT. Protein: CASSLGLANTGELFF.

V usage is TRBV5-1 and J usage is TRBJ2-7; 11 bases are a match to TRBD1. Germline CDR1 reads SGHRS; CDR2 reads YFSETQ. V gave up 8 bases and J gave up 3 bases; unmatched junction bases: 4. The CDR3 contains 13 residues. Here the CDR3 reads CASTGTGGYEQYF. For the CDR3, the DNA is TGCGCCAGTACCGGGACAGGGGGCTACGAGCAGTACTTC.

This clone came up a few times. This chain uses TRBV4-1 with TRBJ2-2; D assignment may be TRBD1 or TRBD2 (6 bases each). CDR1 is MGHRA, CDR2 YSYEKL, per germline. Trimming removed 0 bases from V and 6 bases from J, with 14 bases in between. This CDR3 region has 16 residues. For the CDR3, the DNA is TGCGCCAGCAGCCAAGAGGGGGACACGGGGGCCGGGGAGCTGTTTTTT. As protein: CASSQEGDTGAGELFF.

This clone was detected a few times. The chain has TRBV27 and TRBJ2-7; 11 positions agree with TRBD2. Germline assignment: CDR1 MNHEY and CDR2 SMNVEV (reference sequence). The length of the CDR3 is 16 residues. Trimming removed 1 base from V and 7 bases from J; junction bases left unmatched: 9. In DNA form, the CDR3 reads TGTGCCAGCAGTTTATTACTAGCGGGAGAGGCGAGTGAGCAGTACTTC. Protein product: CASSLLLAGEASEQYF.

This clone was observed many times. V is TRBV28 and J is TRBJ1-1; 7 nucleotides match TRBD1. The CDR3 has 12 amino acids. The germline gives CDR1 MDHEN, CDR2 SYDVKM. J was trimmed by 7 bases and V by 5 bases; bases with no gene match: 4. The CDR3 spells CASSPQGFEAFF. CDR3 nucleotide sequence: TGTGCCAGCAGTCCACAGGGGTTTGAAGCTTTCTTT.

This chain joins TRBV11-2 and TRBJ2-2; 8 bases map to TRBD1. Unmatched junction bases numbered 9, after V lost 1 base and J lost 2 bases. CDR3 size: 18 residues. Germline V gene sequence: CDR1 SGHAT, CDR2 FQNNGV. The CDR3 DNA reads TGTGCCAGCAGCTTAGTTTCTATAGGACAGGGTAACACCGGGGAGCTGTTTTTT. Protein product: CASSLVSIGQGNTGELFF.

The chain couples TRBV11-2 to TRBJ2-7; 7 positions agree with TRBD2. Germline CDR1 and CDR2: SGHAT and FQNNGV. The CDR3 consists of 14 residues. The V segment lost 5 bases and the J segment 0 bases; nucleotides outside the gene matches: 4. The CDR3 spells CASSLRDYSYEQYF. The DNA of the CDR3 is TGTGCCAGCAGCCTCCGGGACTACTCCTACGAGCAGTACTTC.

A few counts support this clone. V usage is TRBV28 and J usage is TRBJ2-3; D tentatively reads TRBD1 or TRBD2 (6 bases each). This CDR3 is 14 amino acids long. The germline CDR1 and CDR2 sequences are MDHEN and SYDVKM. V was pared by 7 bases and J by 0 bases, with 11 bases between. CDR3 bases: TGTGCCAGCAAGGAGGGGGGCAGCACAGATACGCAGTATTTT. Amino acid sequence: CASKEGGSTDTQYF. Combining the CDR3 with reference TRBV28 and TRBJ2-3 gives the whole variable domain DVKVTQSSRYLVKRTGEKVFLECVQDMDHENMFWYRQDPGLGLRLIYFSYDVKMKEKGDIPEGYSVSREKKERFSLILESASTNQTSMYLCASKEGGSTDTQYFGPGTRLTVL.

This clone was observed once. The CDR3 loop is CASGLTRGRDTGELFF. DNA for the CDR3: TGTGCTAGTGGTTTGACCAGGGGGCGTGACACCGGGGAGCTGTTTTTT. The rearrangement joins TRBV12-5 to TRBJ2-2; 8 nucleotides match TRBD1. V lost 2 bases, J lost 3 bases, and 5 bases stayed unmatched. The CDR3 covers 16 residues. The germline V gene has CDR1 LGHNT and CDR2 FRNRAP.

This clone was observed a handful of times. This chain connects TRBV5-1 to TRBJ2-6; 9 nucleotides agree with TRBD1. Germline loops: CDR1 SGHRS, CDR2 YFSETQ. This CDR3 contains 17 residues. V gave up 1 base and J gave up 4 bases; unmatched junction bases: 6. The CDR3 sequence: CASSLTQGAMGANVLTF. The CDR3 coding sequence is TGCGCCAGCAGCTTGACACAGGGGGCGATGGGGGCCAACGTCCTGACTTTC.